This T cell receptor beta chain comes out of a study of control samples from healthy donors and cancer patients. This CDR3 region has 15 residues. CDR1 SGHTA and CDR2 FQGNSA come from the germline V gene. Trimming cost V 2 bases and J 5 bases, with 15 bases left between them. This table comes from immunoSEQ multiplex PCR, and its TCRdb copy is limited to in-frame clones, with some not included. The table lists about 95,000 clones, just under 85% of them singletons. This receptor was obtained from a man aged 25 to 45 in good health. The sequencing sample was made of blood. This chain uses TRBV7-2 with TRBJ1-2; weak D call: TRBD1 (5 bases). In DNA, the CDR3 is TGTGCCAGCAGCTTATCTGGGGGGGAAGGGTATGGCTACACCTTC. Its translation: CASSLSGGEGYGYTF.